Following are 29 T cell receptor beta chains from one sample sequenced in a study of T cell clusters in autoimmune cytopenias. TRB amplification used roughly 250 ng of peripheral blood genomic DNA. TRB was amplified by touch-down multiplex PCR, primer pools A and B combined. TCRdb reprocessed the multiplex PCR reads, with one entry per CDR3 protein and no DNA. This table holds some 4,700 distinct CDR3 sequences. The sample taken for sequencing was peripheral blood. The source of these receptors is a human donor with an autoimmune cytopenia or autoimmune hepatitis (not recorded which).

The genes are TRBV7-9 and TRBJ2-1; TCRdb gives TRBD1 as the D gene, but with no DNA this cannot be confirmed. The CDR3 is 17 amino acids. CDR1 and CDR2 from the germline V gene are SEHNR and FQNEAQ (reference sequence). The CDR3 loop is CASSPPGADQTYNEQFF.

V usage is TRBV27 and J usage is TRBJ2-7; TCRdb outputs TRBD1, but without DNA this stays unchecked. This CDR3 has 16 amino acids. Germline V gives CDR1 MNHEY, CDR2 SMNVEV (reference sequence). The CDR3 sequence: CASSPLKAGILGAQYF.

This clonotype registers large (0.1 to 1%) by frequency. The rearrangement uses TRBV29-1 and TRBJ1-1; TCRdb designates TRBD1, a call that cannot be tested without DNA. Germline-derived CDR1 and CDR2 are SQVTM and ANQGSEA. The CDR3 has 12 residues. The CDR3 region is CSVHGANTEAFF. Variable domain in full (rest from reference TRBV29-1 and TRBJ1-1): SAVISQKPSRDICQRGTSLTIQCQVDSQVTMMFWYRQQPGQSLTLIATANQGSEATYESGFVIDKFPISRPNLTFSTLTVSNMSPEDSSIYLCSVHGANTEAFFGQGTRLTVV.

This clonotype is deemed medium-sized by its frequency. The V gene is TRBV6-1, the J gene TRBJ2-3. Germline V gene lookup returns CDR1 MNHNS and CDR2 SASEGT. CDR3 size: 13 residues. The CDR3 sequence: CASSDGSRDTQYF.

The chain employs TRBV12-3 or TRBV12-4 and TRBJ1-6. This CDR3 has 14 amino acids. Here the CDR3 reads CASSLGTYNSPLHF.

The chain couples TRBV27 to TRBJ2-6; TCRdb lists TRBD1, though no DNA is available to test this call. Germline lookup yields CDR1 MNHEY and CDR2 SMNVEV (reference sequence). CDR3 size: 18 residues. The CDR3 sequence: CASSLRTPGASGANVLTF.

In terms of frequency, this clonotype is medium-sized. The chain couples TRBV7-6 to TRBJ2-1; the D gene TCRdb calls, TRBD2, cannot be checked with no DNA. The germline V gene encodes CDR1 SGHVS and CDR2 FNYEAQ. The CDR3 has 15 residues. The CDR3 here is CASSIQSGRNNEQFF.

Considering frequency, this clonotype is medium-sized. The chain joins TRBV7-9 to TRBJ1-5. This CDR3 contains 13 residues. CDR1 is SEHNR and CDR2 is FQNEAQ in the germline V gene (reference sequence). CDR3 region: CASSLDSYQPQHF. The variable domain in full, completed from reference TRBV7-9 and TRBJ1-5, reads DTGVSQNPRHKITKRGQNVTFRCDPISEHNRLYWYRQTLGQGPEFLTYFQNEAQLEKSRLLSDRFSAERPKGSFSTLEIQRTEQGDSAMYLCASSLDSYQPQHFGDGTRLSIL.

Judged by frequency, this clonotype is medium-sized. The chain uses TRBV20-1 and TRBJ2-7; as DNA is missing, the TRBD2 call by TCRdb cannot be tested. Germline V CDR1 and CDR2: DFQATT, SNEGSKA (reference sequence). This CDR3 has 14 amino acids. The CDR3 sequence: CSARTSGNSYEQYF.

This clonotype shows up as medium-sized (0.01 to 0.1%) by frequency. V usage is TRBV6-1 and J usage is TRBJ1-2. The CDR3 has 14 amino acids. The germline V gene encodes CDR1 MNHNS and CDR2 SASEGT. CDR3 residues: CASSEAGTNYGYTF.

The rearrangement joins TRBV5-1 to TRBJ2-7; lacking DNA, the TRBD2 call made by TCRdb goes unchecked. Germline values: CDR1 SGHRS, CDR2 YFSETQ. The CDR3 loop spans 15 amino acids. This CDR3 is CASRFNGAGVYEQYF.

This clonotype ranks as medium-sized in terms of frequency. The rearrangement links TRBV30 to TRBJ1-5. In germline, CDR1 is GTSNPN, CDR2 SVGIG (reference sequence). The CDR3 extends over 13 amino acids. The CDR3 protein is CASAGKGNQPQHF.

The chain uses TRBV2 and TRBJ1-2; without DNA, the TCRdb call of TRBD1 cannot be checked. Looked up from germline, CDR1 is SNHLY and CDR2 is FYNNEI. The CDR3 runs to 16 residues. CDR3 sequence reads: CASSKDRTVPNYGYTF. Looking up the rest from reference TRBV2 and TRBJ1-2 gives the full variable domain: EPEVTQTPSHQVTQMGQEVILRCVPISNHLYFYWYRQILGQKVEFLVSFYNNEISEKSEIFDDQFSVERPDGSNFTLKIRSTKLEDSAMYFCASSKDRTVPNYGYTFGSGTRLTVV.

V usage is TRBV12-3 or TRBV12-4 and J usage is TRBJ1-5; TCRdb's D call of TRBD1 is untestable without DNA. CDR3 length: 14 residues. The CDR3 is CASSREYSNQPQHF.

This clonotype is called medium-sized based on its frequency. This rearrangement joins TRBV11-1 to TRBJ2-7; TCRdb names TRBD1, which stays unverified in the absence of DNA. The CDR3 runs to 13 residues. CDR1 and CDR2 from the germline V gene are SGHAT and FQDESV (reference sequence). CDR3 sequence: CASSRDRASEQYF.

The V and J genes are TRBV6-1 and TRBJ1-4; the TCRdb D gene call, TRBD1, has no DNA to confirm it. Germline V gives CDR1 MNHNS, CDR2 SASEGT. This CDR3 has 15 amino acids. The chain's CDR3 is CASRRQGPTNEKLFF.

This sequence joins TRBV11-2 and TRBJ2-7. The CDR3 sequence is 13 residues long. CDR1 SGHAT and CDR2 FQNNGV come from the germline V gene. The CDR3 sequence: CASSLDQGYEQYF.

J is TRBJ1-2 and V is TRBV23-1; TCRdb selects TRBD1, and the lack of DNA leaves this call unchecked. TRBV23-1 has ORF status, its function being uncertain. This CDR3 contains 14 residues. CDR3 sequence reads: CASRSWDGLKGYTF.

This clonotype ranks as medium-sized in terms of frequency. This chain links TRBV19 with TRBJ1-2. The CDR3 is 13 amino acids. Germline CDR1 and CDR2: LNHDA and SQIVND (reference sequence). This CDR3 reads CASRAGRTGGYTF. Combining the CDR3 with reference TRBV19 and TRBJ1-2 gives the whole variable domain DGGITQSPKYLFRKEGQNVTLSCEQNLNHDAMYWYRQDPGQGLRLIYYSQIVNDFQKGDIAEGYSVSREKKESFPLTVTSAQKNPTAFYLCASRAGRTGGYTFGSGTRLTVV.

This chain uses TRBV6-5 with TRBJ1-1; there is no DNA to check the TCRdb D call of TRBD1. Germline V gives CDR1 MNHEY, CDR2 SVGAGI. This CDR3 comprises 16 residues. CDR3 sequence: CASSYETGGLDTEAFF.

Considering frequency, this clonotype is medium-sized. The CDR3 spells CASSRDRGGSNEQFF. The J gene is TRBJ2-1, the V gene TRBV6-5; TCRdb picks TRBD1, but there is no DNA to check that call. Germline V gene lookup returns CDR1 MNHEY and CDR2 SVGAGI. The length of the CDR3 is 15 residues.

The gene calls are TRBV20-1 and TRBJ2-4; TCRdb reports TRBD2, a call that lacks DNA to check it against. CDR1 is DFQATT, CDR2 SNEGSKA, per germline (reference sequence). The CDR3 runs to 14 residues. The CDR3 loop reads CSARDGGSPNIQYF.

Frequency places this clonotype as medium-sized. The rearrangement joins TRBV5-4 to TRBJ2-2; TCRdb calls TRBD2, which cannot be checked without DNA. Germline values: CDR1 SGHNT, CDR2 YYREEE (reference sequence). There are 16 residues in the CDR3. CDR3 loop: CASSPGTSGSGGELFF.

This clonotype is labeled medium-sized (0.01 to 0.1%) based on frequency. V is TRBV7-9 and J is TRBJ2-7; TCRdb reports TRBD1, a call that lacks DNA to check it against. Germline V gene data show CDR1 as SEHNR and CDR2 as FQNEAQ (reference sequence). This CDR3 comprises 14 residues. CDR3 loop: CASSFWDRAYEQYF. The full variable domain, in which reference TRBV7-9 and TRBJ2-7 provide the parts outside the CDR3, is DTGVSQNPRHKITKRGQNVTFRCDPISEHNRLYWYRQTLGQGPEFLTYFQNEAQLEKSRLLSDRFSAERPKGSFSTLEIQRTEQGDSAMYLCASSFWDRAYEQYFGPGTRLTVT.

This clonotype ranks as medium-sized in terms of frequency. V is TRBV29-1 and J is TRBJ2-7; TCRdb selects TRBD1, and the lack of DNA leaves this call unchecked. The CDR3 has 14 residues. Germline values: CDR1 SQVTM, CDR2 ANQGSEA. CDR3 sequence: CSVARDRSSYEQYF.

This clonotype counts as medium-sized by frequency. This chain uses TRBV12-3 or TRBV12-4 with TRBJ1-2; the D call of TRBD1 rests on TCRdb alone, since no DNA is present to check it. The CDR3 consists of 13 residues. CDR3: CASRYRDMVGYTF.

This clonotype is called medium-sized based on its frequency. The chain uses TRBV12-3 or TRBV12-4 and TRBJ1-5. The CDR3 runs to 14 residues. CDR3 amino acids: CASSFSRENQPQHF.

CDR3 in amino acids: CASSLAAGYSNQPQHF. This rearrangement joins TRBV7-2 to TRBJ1-5. The CDR3 has 16 residues. Germline V CDR1 and CDR2: SGHTA, FQGNSA.

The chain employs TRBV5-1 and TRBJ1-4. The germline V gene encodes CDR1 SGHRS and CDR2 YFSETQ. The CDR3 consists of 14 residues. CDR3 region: CASSSGGPKEKLFF. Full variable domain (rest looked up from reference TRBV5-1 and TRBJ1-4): KAGVTQTPRYLIKTRGQQVTLSCSPISGHRSVSWYQQTPGQGLQFLFEYFSETQRNKGNFPGRFSGRQFSNSRSEMNVSTLELGDSALYLCASSSGGPKEKLFFGSGTQLSVL.